The rows below give T cell receptor beta chains drawn from one sample of a study of early T cells in non-severe SARS-CoV-2 infection. Each CDR3 protein is one row after TCRdb ran MiXCR on the 5' RACE reads. The sample has some 56,000 distinct CDR3 sequences, more than 13% seen once; the top ten hold 4.1%. The sample in question was whole blood, obtained at baseline. The receptors derive from an adult who was a healthcare worker with PCR-confirmed SARS-CoV-2 infection or an uninfected control (not recorded which). The CDR3 runs from the conserved cysteine through the conserved F or W. D genes are given only for firm matches. Some rows mark clone size as missing; the rest say once, few, many or name a class of expanded clone.

abundance	v_gene	j_gene	d_gene	CDR3nt	CDR3aa
.	TRBV27	TRBJ1-6	TRBD1	TGTGCCAGCAGTTCGAACCAGGGGGCGTTTGATTCACCCCTCCACTTT	CASSSNQGAFDSPLHF
few	TRBV5-1	TRBJ2-3	TRBD2	TGCGCCAGCAGCTTGGCTAGCGGCGCAGATACGCAGTATTTT	CASSLASGADTQYF
once	TRBV20-1	TRBJ1-6	TRBD1	TGCAGTGCAAGGACAGGGGGAGGCAATTCACCCCTCCACTTT	CSARTGGGNSPLHF
.	TRBV11-2	TRBJ2-1	.	TGTGCCAGCAGCTTATTCCTGAATAATGAGCAGTTCTTC	CASSLFLNNEQFF
.	TRBV6-1	TRBJ1-1	.	TGTGCCAGCCCCCAATTCCAGGGGAACACTGAAGCTTTCTTT	CASPQFQGNTEAFF
many	TRBV2	TRBJ2-7	.	TGTGCCAGCGGAGGAACCAAGCAGTACTTC	CASGGTKQYF
.	TRBV20-1	TRBJ2-1	.	TGCAGTGCTAGAGATCCGGCGGTTCAGTACAATGAGCAGTTCTTC	CSARDPAVQYNEQFF
.	TRBV20-1	TRBJ2-3	TRBD2	TGCAGTGCTACACAAGCGGGGGGTATCACAGATACGCAGTATTTT	CSATQAGGITDTQYF
few	TRBV29-1	TRBJ1-3	.	TGCAGCGTTTTGTTGCAGGTACAGAACACCATATATTTT	CSVLLQVQNTIYF
many	TRBV4-1	TRBJ2-1	.	TGCGCCAGCAGCCAAGAACGGGGGACGGAGCAGTTCTTC	CASSQERGTEQFF
few	TRBV7-6	TRBJ2-2	TRBD1	TGTGCCAGCAGCGGCCCAGGGGGACAACTCACCGGGGAGCTGTTTTTT	CASSGPGGQLTGELFF
many	TRBV28	TRBJ2-3	.	TGTGCCAGCAGGTGGAGGGGGCTCAGCACAGATACGCAGTATTTT	CASRWRGLSTDTQYF
many	TRBV12-3/TRBV12-4	TRBJ2-1	TRBD2	TGTGCCAGCAGTCTCAGACTAGCGGTCTCCTACAATGAGCAGTTCTTC	CASSLRLAVSYNEQFF
.	TRBV10-3	TRBJ2-3	TRBD2	TGTGCCATCAGCGAAACTAGCGGGGGCGCAGATACGCAGTATTTT	CAISETSGGADTQYF
few	TRBV20-1	TRBJ1-5	TRBD1	TGCAGTGCTAGACCTCTCGGACAGGGGGCTGGGCCCCAGCATTTT	CSARPLGQGAGPQHF
few	TRBV12-5	TRBJ2-7	TRBD1	TGTGCTAGTGGTCTAATTCTTGGACAGGGGCCCTACGAGCAGTACTTC	CASGLILGQGPYEQYF
many	TRBV20-1	TRBJ2-7	TRBD1	TGCAGTGCTAGGGACAGGATGAACGAGCAGTACTTC	CSARDRMNEQYF
.	TRBV11-3	TRBJ2-1	TRBD2	TGTGCCAGCAGCGCCCAGGGACTAGCGGGTTACAATGAGCAGTTCTTC	CASSAQGLAGYNEQFF
.	TRBV2	TRBJ2-1	.	TGTGCCAGCACGGAGAATGAGCAGTTCTTC	CASTENEQFF
few	TRBV2	TRBJ2-1	TRBD2	TGTGCCAGCAGTGAAGAGGGCGGGGGTGAGCAGTTCTTC	CASSEEGGGEQFF
few	TRBV29-1	TRBJ2-1	TRBD2	TGCAGCGTGGCCCTCGGGACTAGCGGGTGGGATGAGCAGTTCTTC	CSVALGTSGWDEQFF
many	TRBV3-1	TRBJ2-7	.	TGTGCCAGCAGCCAAGGGGGCGGCCTAGAGCAGTACTTC	CASSQGGGLEQYF
few	TRBV11-2	TRBJ2-2	TRBD2	TGTGCCAGCAGCAGGGGACTAGCGGGAGAATTCACCGGGGAGCTGTTTTTT	CASSRGLAGEFTGELFF
few	TRBV20-1	TRBJ1-4	.	TGCAGTGCTAGAGATCCCCGGGCAACTAATGAAAAACTGTTTTTT	CSARDPRATNEKLFF
.	TRBV7-2	TRBJ1-2	.	TGTGCCAGCAGCTTAATATCCACGGATTCCTATGGCTACACCTTC	CASSLISTDSYGYTF
many	TRBV7-2	TRBJ2-2	TRBD2	TGTGCCAGCAGCCCCCATGGGGGGGCGAACACCGGGGAGCTGTTTTTT	CASSPHGGANTGELFF
few	TRBV5-4	TRBJ2-3	TRBD2	TGTGCCAGCAGCTCTAGCGGGTCCCGCACAGATACGCAGTATTTT	CASSSSGSRTDTQYF
many	TRBV7-8	TRBJ2-1	TRBD2	TGTGCCAGCAGCTTATGGACTAGCGGCAGCTCCTACAATGAGCAGTTCTTC	CASSLWTSGSSYNEQFF
few	TRBV2	TRBJ1-4	.	TGTGCCAGCCTCGGGGGAGGAACTAATGAAAAACTGTTTTTT	CASLGGGTNEKLFF
few	TRBV28	TRBJ1-3	.	TGTGCCAGCAGTCCTATAGGCACTCGCACCATATATTTT	CASSPIGTRTIYF
many	TRBV12-3/TRBV12-4	TRBJ2-7	TRBD1	TGTGCCAGCAGTTTTATGGGACAGGGGAAGGACGAGCAGTACTTC	CASSFMGQGKDEQYF
.	TRBV19	TRBJ2-1	.	TGTGCCAGCAGCTTAGGGACTGAGCAGTTCTTC	CASSLGTEQFF
.	TRBV7-6	TRBJ2-3	TRBD2	TGTGCCAGCAGCTTAGCGAGAGTGCGGATCGGGGGGACAGATACGCAGTATTTT	CASSLARVRIGGTDTQYF
.	TRBV3-1	TRBJ2-3	TRBD2	TGTGCCAGCAGCCAAGGATTAGCGGGAGCTAGCACAGATACGCAGTATTTT	CASSQGLAGASTDTQYF
many	TRBV10-2	TRBJ2-7	.	TGCGCCAGCAGTGAAGGTCCCTCCTACGAGCAGTACTTC	CASSEGPSYEQYF
.	TRBV20-1	TRBJ1-2	TRBD1	TGCAGTGCCCTTACAGGGGATAGATATGGCTACACCTTC	CSALTGDRYGYTF
once	TRBV11-2	TRBJ2-7	.	TGTGCCAGCAGCTCCCGGGGAAACGAGCAGTACTTC	CASSSRGNEQYF
.	TRBV18	TRBJ2-5	.	TGTGCCAGCTCACCGGAGCGAGAGACCCAGTACTTC	CASSPERETQYF
.	TRBV29-1	TRBJ1-4	.	TGCAGCGTTGGCAGGCCTGGTGAAAAACTGTTTTTT	CSVGRPGEKLFF
many	TRBV10-3	TRBJ1-4	.	TGTGCCGTCCCGGAGGCAACTAATGAAAAACTGTTTTTT	CAVPEATNEKLFF
.	TRBV3-1	TRBJ1-1	.	TGTGCCAGCAGCCTCCTTCCGACAAACACTGAAGCTTTCTTT	CASSLLPTNTEAFF
few	TRBV6-6	TRBJ1-3	.	TGTGCCAGCAGTCCGTGGTCCGGAAACACCATATATTTT	CASSPWSGNTIYF
once	TRBV5-6	TRBJ1-6	.	TGTGCCAGCAGCCGTACACAGGGAAGATCACCCCTCCACTTT	CASSRTQGRSPLHF
few	TRBV3-1	TRBJ2-7	.	TGTGCCAGCAGCCTCGGGACTTTTAAACCCTACGAGCAGTACTTC	CASSLGTFKPYEQYF
few	TRBV6-1	TRBJ2-1	TRBD2	TGTGCCAGCAGTGAAAAGGTTGGGACTAGCACCTACAATGAGCAGTTCTTC	CASSEKVGTSTYNEQFF
.	TRBV7-3	TRBJ2-1	.	TGTGCCAGCAGCTTCCAACAGGGCTCCTACGGTGAGCAGTTCTTC	CASSFQQGSYGEQFF
few	TRBV20-1	TRBJ2-1	.	TGCAGTGCTAGTAACCAGGAGGATGAGCAGTTCTTC	CSASNQEDEQFF
.	TRBV6-6	TRBJ1-1	.	TGTGCCAGCAGCCAGGGACCGTACACTGAAGCTTTCTTT	CASSQGPYTEAFF
few	TRBV7-3	TRBJ2-1	TRBD1	TGTGCCAGCAGCTTAAGGTCTGGCGCAGGGGGCGATGAGCAGTTCTTC	CASSLRSGAGGDEQFF
few	TRBV6-2/TRBV6-3	TRBJ2-7	TRBD2	TGTGCCAGCAGTTACCGCCTAGCGGACGAGCAGTACTTC	CASSYRLADEQYF